This passage covers 2 T cell receptor beta chains from one sample sequenced in a study of cytomegalovirus exposure and HLA in healthy donors. PCR employed 60 Vbeta and 13 Jbeta primers. The data were produced by immunoSEQ multiplex PCR, yet TCRdb's version contains in-frame clones alone and is incomplete. The sample records 150,000 to 200,000 clones, 70% to 85% being singletons. Sequenced material: PBMCs. These receptors came from a woman aged 30 to 39 in good health and CMV-seronegative.

The chain has TRBV5-1 and TRBJ2-7, with 11 bases identical to TRBD2. Germline assignment: CDR1 SGHRS and CDR2 YFSETQ. CDR3 length: 15 amino acids. The V and J ends lost 0 bases and 2 bases, in that order; junction bases with no gene match: 1. The CDR3 loop is CASSLVAGGTYEQYF. CDR3 coding DNA: TGCGCCAGCAGCTTGGTAGCGGGAGGGACCTACGAGCAGTACTTC.

The genes are TRBV27 and TRBJ2-7; 7 positions agree with TRBD1. This CDR3 is 16 amino acids long. Trimming removed 3 bases from V and 2 bases from J; junction bases left unmatched: 10. Per the germline V gene, CDR1 is MNHEY and CDR2 is SMNVEV (reference sequence). The CDR3 reads CASSFRGQVRAYEQYF. The CDR3 DNA is TGTGCCAGCAGTTTCAGAGGACAGGTGAGGGCCTACGAGCAGTACTTC.